This TCR beta chain was found in a study of patients and donors after allogeneic stem cell transplantation. This clonotype was seen more than once but under ten times. The CDR3 has 15 amino acids. Trimming took off 3 bases at V and 5 bases at J, with 16 bases between the two ends. MiXCR was run by TCRdb on the RT-PCR reads, yielding one entry per CDR3 protein. The table records approximately 60,000 distinct CDR3 sequences, about 14% of them present only once. The chain employs TRBV12-3 or TRBV12-4 and TRBJ2-5; D possibly corresponds to TRBD1 (6 bases). Material: blood, either unsorted or a sorted T cell fraction (not recorded which). The TCR was taken from a human donor who was either an allogeneic HSCT recipient or a stem cell or donor lymphocyte infusion donor (not recorded which). It is not recorded whose cells these are; they may come from a transplant donor. CDR3 region: CASSFEQGRKETQYF. CDR3 sequence (DNA): TGTGCCAGCAGTTTCGAGCAGGGGCGTAAGGAGACCCAGTACTTC.